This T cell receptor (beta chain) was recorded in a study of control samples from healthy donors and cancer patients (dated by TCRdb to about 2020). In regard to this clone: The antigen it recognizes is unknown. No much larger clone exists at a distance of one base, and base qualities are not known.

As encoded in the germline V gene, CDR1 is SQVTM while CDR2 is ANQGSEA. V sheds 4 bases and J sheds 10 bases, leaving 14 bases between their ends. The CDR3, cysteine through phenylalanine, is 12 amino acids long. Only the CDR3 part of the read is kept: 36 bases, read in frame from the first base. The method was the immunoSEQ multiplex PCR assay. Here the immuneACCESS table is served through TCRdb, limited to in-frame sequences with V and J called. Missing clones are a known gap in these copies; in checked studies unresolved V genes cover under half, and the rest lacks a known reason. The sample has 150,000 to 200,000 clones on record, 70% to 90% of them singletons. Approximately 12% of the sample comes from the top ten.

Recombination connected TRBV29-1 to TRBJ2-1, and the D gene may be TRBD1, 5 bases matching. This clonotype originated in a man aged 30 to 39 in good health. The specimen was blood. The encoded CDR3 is CSVVTEGREQFF. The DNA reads TGCAGCGTTGTGACAGAAGGTCGGGAGCAGTTCTTC.